The 25 T cell receptor beta chains given below trace back to one sample, sequenced in a study of T cell responses to AZD1222 COVID-19 vaccine. The data were produced by immunoSEQ multiplex PCR, yet TCRdb's version contains in-frame clones alone and is incomplete. The table lists approximately 200,000 clones, 80% to 90% of them singletons, with under 3.5% in the top ten. Source: peripheral blood, taken on day 0 of MenACWY control vaccination. These receptors all stem from an adult in good health.

Only one count was recorded for this clone. The chain joins TRBV7-9 to TRBJ2-2; TRBD1 might be the D (6 bases). The CDR3 totals 14 residues. V lost 5 bases to trimming and J lost 6 bases, with 13 bases between them. The germline gives CDR1 SEHNR, CDR2 FQNEAQ (reference sequence). This CDR3 is CASSQSGVAGELFF. The CDR3 DNA reads as TGTGCCAGCAGCCAGTCAGGGGTGGCCGGGGAGCTGTTTTTT.

The chain has TRBV27 and TRBJ2-5; tentative D call: TRBD2 (5 bases). CDR1 and CDR2 from the germline V gene are MNHEY and SMNVEV (reference sequence). V was cut by 2 bases and J by 2 bases, with 12 bases left in between. The CDR3 contains 15 residues. This chain's CDR3 is CASSLAGGRQETQYF. Here the CDR3 DNA reads TGTGCCAGCAGTTTAGCTGGAGGTCGGCAAGAGACCCAGTACTTC.

The chain employs TRBV30 and TRBJ2-5, with TRBD1 identical over 10 bases. V lost 3 bases and J lost 4; bases outside the gene matches: 8. CDR1 and CDR2 from the germline V gene are GTSNPN and SVGIG (reference sequence). The CDR3 runs to 15 residues. The CDR3 DNA follows: TGTGCCTGGAGCGAGGGGACAGGGGAGACAGAGACCCAGTACTTC. This translates into CAWSEGTGETETQYF.

The chain employs TRBV21-1 and TRBJ1-5; the table names TRBD1, a call not compared with the DNA. TRBV21-1 is termed a pseudogene. The CDR3 sequence is 18 residues long. The CDR3 DNA is TGTGCCAGCAGCAAAGGTTTGTGTACAGCTGATAGCAATCAGCCCCAGCATTTT. Its protein product is CASSKGLCTADSNQPQHF.

This clone was counted only a few times. The rearrangement uses TRBV19 and TRBJ1-5, with 7 positions matching TRBD1. Per the germline V gene, CDR1 is LNHDA and CDR2 is SQIVND (reference sequence). The CDR3 consists of 15 residues. With 8 bases clipped from V and 0 bases from J, the junction kept 7 bases outside the gene matches. CDR3: CASAGTENSNQPQHF. The CDR3 DNA reads as TGTGCCAGTGCCGGGACAGAAAATAGCAATCAGCCCCAGCATTTT.

J is TRBJ1-6 and V is TRBV11-2, with D uncertain. Trimming removed 4 bases at V and 5 bases at J, with 12 bases between. The CDR3 consists of 15 residues. In germline, CDR1 is SGHAT, CDR2 FQNNGV. The CDR3 is CASSSRVADNSPLHF. As DNA, the CDR3 is TGTGCCAGCAGCTCTAGGGTGGCAGATAATTCACCCCTCCACTTT.

This rearrangement joins TRBV6-2 or TRBV6-3 to TRBJ1-6; 8 bases fit TRBD1. Germline trimming cut 6 bases from V and 5 bases from J; bases unmatched to any gene: 3. Germline assignment: CDR1 MNHEY and CDR2 SVGEGT. The length of the CDR3 is 14 residues. CDR3 sequence (DNA): TGTGCCAGCAGCCCGACAGGGGATAATTCACCCCTCCACTTT. Translating gives CASSPTGDNSPLHF.

The chain has TRBV5-1 and TRBJ1-6; D might be TRBD1 (6 bases). Trimming took off 4 bases at V and 9 bases at J, with 20 bases between the two ends. Germline-derived CDR1 and CDR2 are SGHRS and YFSETQ. CDR3 size: 16 residues. CDR3 nucleotides: TGCGCCAGCAGCCCGGGGATGCGGGGCAGGGGTTCACCCCTCCACTTT. Its translation is CASSPGMRGRGSPLHF.

The chain couples TRBV23-1 to TRBJ1-4, with D unclear. TRBV23-1 is classed as an ORF, of uncertain function. The V end was cut by 0 bases, the J end by 5 bases, with 19 bases between. CDR3 length: 18 amino acids. The CDR3 sequence: CASSQSPVFGRSNEKLFF. The CDR3 nucleotides are TGCGCCAGCAGTCAATCCCCTGTATTCGGCAGATCGAATGAAAAACTGTTTTTT.

The chain employs TRBV28 and TRBJ2-2; 10 bases agree with TRBD2. V shed 5 bases and J 6 bases; nucleotides not matched to a gene: 3. This CDR3 is 14 amino acids long. From germline, CDR1 is MDHEN and CDR2 SYDVKM. CDR3 sequence reads: CASSPSGRPGELFF. CDR3 DNA sequence: TGTGCCAGCAGTCCTAGCGGGAGACCCGGGGAGCTGTTTTTT.

The J gene is TRBJ2-7, the V gene TRBV18; TRBD1 aligns across 9 bases. Per germline, CDR1 KGHSH and CDR2 LQKENI. The CDR3 has 16 residues. Trimming took 1 base from V and 2 from J; bases not matched to a gene: 6. CDR3 in amino acids: CASSPLGTGLTYEQYF. In DNA, the CDR3 is TGTGCCAGCTCACCACTCGGGACAGGGCTTACCTACGAGCAGTACTTC.

V is TRBV7-9 and J is TRBJ2-1, with D tentatively TRBD1 (6 bases). Germline values: CDR1 SEHNR, CDR2 FQNEAQ (reference sequence). CDR3 length: 12 amino acids. The germline V and J ends were trimmed by 5 bases and 9 bases, with 11 bases remaining between them. The CDR3 is CASSLTGFEQFF. The DNA of the CDR3 is TGTGCCAGCAGCCTCACAGGGTTTGAGCAGTTCTTC.

This clone has a handful of counts. The chain carries TRBV5-4 and TRBJ2-3; 9 bases line up with TRBD2. V lost 4 bases to trimming and J lost 3 bases; unmatched junction nucleotides: 3. Germline V gene data show CDR1 as SGHNT and CDR2 as YYREEE (reference sequence). The CDR3 is 14 residues long. CDR3 amino acids: CASSLSGRTDTQYF. Here the CDR3 DNA reads TGTGCCAGCAGCCTTAGCGGGAGAACAGATACGCAGTATTTT.

J is TRBJ1-2 and V is TRBV19, with TRBD1 matching over 10 bases. CDR1 and CDR2 (germline): LNHDA, SQIVND (reference sequence). The ends lost 5 bases at V and 6 bases at J; junction bases unmatched: 12. This CDR3 is built from 16 residues. The CDR3 region is CASSYRDRGSHNGYTF. As DNA, the CDR3 is TGTGCCAGTAGTTACCGGGACAGGGGTTCCCACAATGGCTACACCTTC.

This chain links TRBV3-1 (or the pseudogene TRBV3-2) with TRBJ2-1; TRBD2 agrees at 12 bases. Germline trimming cut 4 bases from V and 7 bases from J; bases unmatched to any gene: 11. The germline V gene encodes CDR1 LGHDT and CDR2 YNNKEL (reference sequence). This CDR3 is built from 17 residues. CDR3 region: CASSRALAGGPGNEQFF. The CDR3 coding sequence is TGTGCCAGCAGCCGAGCTCTAGCGGGAGGGCCTGGGAATGAGCAGTTCTTC.

This chain links TRBV9 with TRBJ1-4, with D maybe TRBD1 (6 bases). Germline-derived CDR1 and CDR2 are SGDLS and YYNGEE. This CDR3 comprises 16 residues. V gave up 3 bases and J gave up 5 bases, with 17 bases separating them. In nucleotides, the CDR3 is TGTGCCAGCAGCGATGGGTCGGGGGGCCAAAATGAAAAACTGTTTTTT. Amino acids: CASSDGSGGQNEKLFF.

This clone has only one observation. The chain couples TRBV19 to TRBJ1-2, with unresolved D. This CDR3 comprises 13 residues. Trimming cost V 7 bases and J 8 bases, with 17 bases left between them. The germline gives CDR1 LNHDA, CDR2 SQIVND (reference sequence). The CDR3: CASIPRTTEGYTF. For the CDR3, the DNA is TGTGCCAGTATTCCAAGGACCACAGAAGGCTACACCTTC.

The chain joins TRBV7-6 to TRBJ2-2; TRBD2 might be the D (6 bases). V was trimmed by 0 bases and J by 7 bases, leaving 12 bases between them. CDR1 and CDR2 from the germline V gene are SGHVS and FNYEAQ. The CDR3 length is 15 residues. In DNA, the CDR3 is TGTGCCAGCAGCTTAGCGACTAGTTTAAGCGGGGAGCTGTTTTTT. This codes for CASSLATSLSGELFF. Full variable domain (rest looked up from reference TRBV7-6 and TRBJ2-2): GAGVSQSPRYKVTKRGQDVALRCDPISGHVSLYWYRQALGQGPEFLTYFNYEAQQDKSGLPNDRFSAERPEGSISTLTIQRTEQRDSAMYRCASSLATSLSGELFFGEGSRLTVL.

The V gene is TRBV6-1, the J gene TRBJ1-6, with D possibly TRBD1 on 5 matching bases. There are 14 residues in the CDR3. The V gene lost 3 bases and the J gene lost 7 bases, with 10 bases spanning the gap. Looked up from germline, CDR1 is MNHNS and CDR2 is SASEGT. In nucleotides, the CDR3 is TGTGCCAGCAGTGAGAGTAGGGGCAATTCACCCCTCCACTTT. Translated: CASSESRGNSPLHF.

V is TRBV10-3 and J is TRBJ2-3; 7 bases agree with TRBD2. V was pared by 0 bases and J by 8 bases, with 11 bases of the junction left unmatched. The CDR3 extends over 16 amino acids. Germline CDR1 and CDR2: ENHRY and SYGVKD. As DNA, the CDR3 is TGTGCCATCAGTGAGTCTAGCGGGCACTCGACCGTTACGCAGTATTTT. The encoded protein is CAISESSGHSTVTQYF.

This clone has just a few counts. The rearrangement uses TRBV7-9 and TRBJ2-7; TRBD1 is a possible D gene (5 bases). The germline V gene encodes CDR1 SEHNR and CDR2 FQNEAQ (reference sequence). The CDR3 contains 15 residues. Trimming removed 5 bases from V and 5 bases from J, with 19 bases in between. The CDR3 reads CASSLLTGKVNEQYF. Here the CDR3 DNA reads TGTGCCAGCAGCCTATTAACAGGAAAGGTAAACGAGCAGTACTTC.

The chain couples TRBV4-3 to TRBJ1-2; maybe TRBD1 (5 bases). CDR1 is LGHNA and CDR2 is YSLEER in the germline V gene. The V end was cut by 0 bases, the J end by 3 bases, with 11 bases between. This CDR3 is 15 amino acids long. CDR3 bases: TGCGCCAGCAGCCAAGATGGCGGGGGATACTATGGCTACACCTTC. Translating gives CASSQDGGGYYGYTF.

The chain has TRBV24-1 and TRBJ1-2; D ambiguous. The CDR3 extends over 14 amino acids. The germline V gene has CDR1 KGHDR and CDR2 SFDVKD. Trimming took off 4 bases at V and 4 bases at J, with 12 bases between the two ends. This chain's CDR3 is CATSDPGRSYGYTF. The CDR3 coding sequence is TGTGCCACCAGTGACCCCGGACGGAGCTATGGCTACACCTTC.

V is TRBV6-1 and J is TRBJ1-5; D might be TRBD1 (6 bases). The germline V and J ends were trimmed by 1 base and 7 bases, with 8 bases remaining between them. This CDR3 has 13 amino acids. CDR1 and CDR2 from the germline V gene are MNHNS and SASEGT. The CDR3 nucleotides are TGTGCCAGCAGTGAAGTCAGGGGCCAGCCCCAGCATTTT. Protein: CASSEVRGQPQHF.

This chain joins TRBV28 and TRBJ2-7; TRBD1 matches at 11 bases. J lost 4 bases, V lost 6 bases, and 8 bases had no gene match. The germline gives CDR1 MDHEN, CDR2 SYDVKM. The CDR3 has 15 amino acids. The CDR3 is CASRSGTGGIYEQYF. The CDR3 DNA reads as TGTGCCAGCAGATCCGGGACAGGGGGTATTTACGAGCAGTACTTC. Full variable domain (missing parts from reference TRBV28 and TRBJ2-7): DVKVTQSSRYLVKRTGEKVFLECVQDMDHENMFWYRQDPGLGLRLIYFSYDVKMKEKGDIPEGYSVSREKKERFSLILESASTNQTSMYLCASRSGTGGIYEQYFGPGTRLTVT.